The clone carrying this TCR beta chain was seen more than once but under ten times. As yet, its antigen is unknown. The sample is drawn from a study of blood T cells in healthy people across ages. Overall study: Roughly one uniquely barcoded beta molecule per two T cells was captured. Notes on the study in general: Higher diversity and more naive CD4+ cells were features of long-lived donors, compared to aged donors.

The CDR3 sequence is 14 residues long. In germline, CDR1 is ENHRY, CDR2 SYGVKD. A second PCR of roughly 7 to 11 cycles used a sample-barcoded 5' primer and a J-beta primer mix. TCRdb passed the 5' RACE reads through MiXCR, listing each CDR3 protein once. This table has fewer than 650,000 distinct CDR3 sequences, roughly a quarter appearing once. This same sample was also part of a study on T cells of mothers and their children.

V usage is TRBV10-3 and J usage is TRBJ2-5; tentative D call: TRBD2 (6 bases). The J call is uncertain, as TRBJ2-7 better fits the DNA end. The sample consisted of blood. The sequence came from a boy between 2 and 10 years old in good health. The CDR3 sequence is CAISGGDAHYEQYF. In nucleotides, the CDR3 is TGTGCCATCAGTGGCGGGGACGCTCACTACGAGCAGTACTTC.